This entry is about one TCR beta chain. What it binds is unknown. Other nucleotide sequences in the sample specify the same CDR3. Generated by immunoSEQ multiplex PCR, the TCRdb table keeps only in-frame clones and is missing some. The sample has around 2,000,000 clones; about 95% are singletons. These data come from a study of shared clonotypes between healthy human individuals. Germline V gene sequence: CDR1 PRHDT, CDR2 FYEKMQ (reference sequence). The CDR3 loop spans 15 amino acids. Germline trimming cut 0 bases from V and 3 bases from J; bases unmatched to any gene: 1. In the naive CD8 group, cells lacked CD45RO and were positively selected for CCR7, so terminally differentiated effector memory CD45RA+ cells were left out. Within Nashville, Tennessee resided all donors, each a Caucasian adult. Study results and limitations: Inspection by rarefaction showed sorted-subset sequencing to be incomplete despite large depth. In several donors, about 5% of naive CD4 clonotypes appeared in common.

The TCR sequence derives from a man between 18 and 35 years old in good health. This chain joins TRBV13 and TRBJ2-7; 11 bases fit TRBD2. The specimen sequenced was naive CD8+ T cells sorted from blood. CDR3 nucleotides: TGTGCCAGCAGCTTAGGTAGCGGGAGGGTCTACGAGCAGTACTTC. The encoded protein is CASSLGSGRVYEQYF.